This T cell receptor beta chain comes out of a study of T cell changes during pregnancy in multiple sclerosis. Trimming took off 6 bases at V and 0 bases at J, with 24 bases between the two ends. From germline, CDR1 is WSHSY and CDR2 SAAADI. The CDR3 spans 20 residues. TCRdb's table, derived via immunoSEQ multiplex PCR, lists solely in-frame clones and lacks some. The sample contains tens of thousands of clones, 91% of which appear only once. V gene TRBV10-2 combines with J gene TRBJ2-6, with a weak D call TRBD2 (7 bases). Sequencing used peripheral blood, obtained before pregnancy. The receptor's source is a female donor with multiple sclerosis, enrolled in a pregnancy study. The CDR3 bases are TGCGCCAGCAGACCCGTGGCAGGGGAGGGGTGGAGCTCTGGGGCCAACGTCCTGACTTTC. Translated: CASRPVAGEGWSSGANVLTF.